One sample yielded the 3 T cell receptor beta chains listed below, sequenced in a study of STAT5B mutations in CD4+ large granular lymphocyte leukemia. The assay was immunoSEQ multiplex PCR, and TCRdb's table has in-frame clones only and misses some. The sample has 40,000 to 55,000 clones, 80% to 90% seen once. The sequencing sample was made of CD4+ T cells from blood buffy coats. The receptors come from a human donor in good health.

The V gene is TRBV6-5, the J gene TRBJ2-3; the match to TRBD2 covers 12 bases. Germline values: CDR1 MNHEY, CDR2 SVGAGI. The CDR3 runs 15 residues. Trimming took 7 bases from V and 6 from J; bases not matched to a gene: 8. CDR3 protein: CASNPSGRAQDTQYF. DNA for the CDR3: TGTGCCAGCAATCCTAGCGGGAGGGCCCAGGATACGCAGTATTTT.

The chain joins TRBV7-2 to TRBJ2-7; D remains unclear. This CDR3 region has 13 residues. The V end lost 3 bases, the J end lost 1 base, and 7 bases lay between the germline ends. The germline V gene encodes CDR1 SGHTA and CDR2 FQGNSA. The CDR3 bases are TGTGCCAGCAGCTTGAGACAATCCTACGAGCAGTACTTC. This encodes CASSLRQSYEQYF.

This clone was observed a handful of times. This sequence joins TRBV4-2 and TRBJ1-1; no firm D call. Trimming shortened V by 1 base and J by 10 bases, and 10 bases separated the two germline ends. Germline-derived CDR1 and CDR2 are LGHNA and YNFKEQ. The CDR3 has 12 amino acids. The CDR3 DNA sequence: TGTGCCAGCAGCCAAGCAGGCAACGTAGCTTTCTTT. This sequence encodes CASSQAGNVAFF.